This entry concerns a single T cell receptor beta chain. The sample belongs to a study of blood T cell repertoires in COVID-19. Study at large: The origin of the acute and convalescent COVID-19 samples was the United States, Italy and Spain. The cDNA or gDNA used as material had been derived from T cells, B-cell-depleted T cells, or PBMCs.

V was pared by 6 bases and J by 4 bases, with 24 bases between. There are 17 residues in the CDR3. The germline V gene encodes CDR1 MNHEY and CDR2 SMNVEV (reference sequence). Per the original data handling: Nucleated cell counts were estimated from reference gene primer amplification. Clones were read by immunoSEQ multiplex PCR, and TCRdb kept only the in-frame ones, dropping some. That table furnishes V, J and clone size, whereas the DNA furnished D and trimming. The sample lists roughly 100,000 clones; roughly 82% were seen once. The gene calls are TRBV27 and TRBJ1-1; no clear D gene. Material for sequencing was peripheral blood. The source is a human donor in a cohort sampled during active COVID-19. Here the CDR3 DNA reads TGTGCCAGCAGCCCGGTGGTAGGTCGAGGTGCGAGCACTGAAGCTTTCTTT. Protein product: CASSPVVGRGASTEAFF.